The 10 T cell receptor beta chains below all came from one sample that was sequenced in a study of long-term antiretroviral therapy in people with HIV. Researchers report immunoSEQ v3.0 was run at survey level. Sequenced by immunoSEQ multiplex PCR; TCRdb stores in-frame clones only, minus some. The table shows tens of thousands of clones, with over 90% occurring only once. Sequencing used unsorted PBMCs, obtained 3.7 years after starting antiretroviral therapy. The receptors shown here come from a woman between 50 and 59 years old with HIV.

The chain carries TRBV4-1 and TRBJ2-7; 11 bases are shared with TRBD1. The CDR3 loop spans 15 amino acids. With 0 bases clipped from V and 5 bases from J, the junction kept 3 bases outside the gene matches. CDR1 and CDR2 (germline): MGHRA, YSYEKL. The CDR3 DNA reads TGCGCCAGCAGCCAAGATGGGACAGGGGGAGACGAGCAGTACTTC. This codes for CASSQDGTGGDEQYF.

The chain joins TRBV7-9 to TRBJ2-1; 8 nucleotides match TRBD1. Germline V gene lookup returns CDR1 SEHNR and CDR2 FQNEAQ (reference sequence). J gave up 1 base and V 1 base, and 9 bases lay outside the gene matches. The CDR3 contains 18 residues. The CDR3 nucleotides read TGTGCCAGCAGCTTAGGCCACTTCGACAGGGGATCCTACAATGAGCAGTTCTTC. Encoded protein: CASSLGHFDRGSYNEQFF.

This clone was seen a single time. V usage is TRBV29-1 and J usage is TRBJ2-3; D is unresolved. The CDR3 is 12 residues long. Trimming removed 2 bases from V and 1 base from J, with 4 bases in between. Germline lookup yields CDR1 SQVTM and CDR2 ANQGSEA. The chain's CDR3 is CSVEQGTDTQYF. The CDR3 DNA sequence: TGCAGCGTTGAACAGGGCACAGATACGCAGTATTTT.

The chain joins TRBV11-2 to TRBJ1-1, with D unresolved. Per germline, CDR1 SGHAT and CDR2 FQNNGV. Trimming pared 1 base from V and 0 bases from J, leaving 3 bases between. The CDR3 is made up of 13 amino acids. This CDR3 reads CASSLGLNTEAFF. CDR3 in DNA: TGTGCCAGCAGCTTAGGTCTGAACACTGAAGCTTTCTTT.

The count of this clone is one. The V and J genes are TRBV6-4 and TRBJ1-2; a weak D match, TRBD1 (6 bases). Looked up from germline, CDR1 is MRHNA and CDR2 is SNTAGT. The CDR3 is 15 residues long. The germline V and J ends were trimmed by 5 bases and 0 bases, with 13 bases remaining between them. The CDR3: CASSFNSGANYGYTF. DNA of the CDR3: TGTGCCAGCAGTTTTAACTCAGGGGCTAACTATGGCTACACCTTC.

The chain employs TRBV6-4 and TRBJ2-1; no definite D call. In germline, CDR1 is MRHNA, CDR2 SNTAGT. Trimming stripped 2 bases from V and 6 bases from J, with 8 bases between. This CDR3 is 13 amino acids long. The DNA of the CDR3 is TGTGCCAGCAGTGACGGCTTGCCCAATGAGCAGTTCTTC. Translation: CASSDGLPNEQFF.

V and J are TRBV19 and TRBJ2-7; 8 bases agree with TRBD1. V shed 7 bases, J shed 0 bases, and the junction held 5 bases outside the gene matches. The germline gives CDR1 LNHDA, CDR2 SQIVND (reference sequence). The CDR3 has 14 amino acids. Written as DNA, the CDR3 is TGTGCCAGTAAACTTGACAGGGGCTCCTACGAGCAGTACTTC. It specifies CASKLDRGSYEQYF.

The chain recombines TRBV6-1 with TRBJ2-5; maybe TRBD1 (6 bases). This CDR3 comprises 15 residues. Trimming left V 0 bases short and J 1 base short, with 9 bases between. Looked up from germline, CDR1 is MNHNS and CDR2 is SASEGT. CDR3 protein: CASSEAPDSQETQYF. CDR3 sequence (DNA): TGTGCCAGCAGTGAAGCGCCGGACAGCCAAGAGACCCAGTACTTC.

The chain employs TRBV7-3 and TRBJ2-5, with D unresolved. The germline V gene encodes CDR1 SGHTA and CDR2 FQGTGA. V lost 1 base, J lost 6 bases, and 12 bases lay in between. The CDR3 totals 14 residues. CDR3 nucleotides: TGTGCCAGCAGCTTAAGTCAGATTGCACAGACCCAGTACTTC. It translates to CASSLSQIAQTQYF. The variable domain in full, completed from reference TRBV7-3 and TRBJ2-5, reads GAGVSQTPSNKVTEKGKYVELRCDPISGHTALYWYRQSLGQGPEFLIYFQGTGAADDSGLPNDRFFAVRPEGSVSTLKIQRTERGDSAVYLCASSLSQIAQTQYFGPGTRLLVL.

This sequence joins TRBV9 and TRBJ1-2, with 7 bases fitting TRBD1. This CDR3 comprises 12 residues. Germline V gene sequence: CDR1 SGDLS, CDR2 YYNGEE. The V gene end was trimmed by 5 bases and the J gene end by 5 bases; junction bases not matched to a gene: 3. In nucleotides, the CDR3 is TGTGCCAGCAGTGAGACAGGGTATGGCTACACCTTC. This sequence encodes CASSETGYGYTF.